Listed here are 15 T cell receptor beta chains from one sample, sequenced in a study of CD8 T cells in ankylosing spondylitis. Whole-study results and caveats: What appeared characteristic of ankylosing spondylitis blood was a TCR beta motif of fewer than ten highly homologous variants.

Each CDR3 protein gets one entry after TCRdb re-called the 5' RACE reads with MiXCR. The sample records about 540,000 distinct CDR3 sequences, 12% being singletons. These receptors' targets are unknown. Sequenced sample: blood, either unsorted or a sorted T cell fraction (not recorded which). Receptors were obtained from a male donor with ankylosing spondylitis.

Ten or more counts support this clonotype. V and J are TRBV12-3 or TRBV12-4 and TRBJ2-2; D remains ambiguous. V was trimmed by 5 bases and J by 6 bases, leaving 7 bases between them. This CDR3 region has 12 residues. The CDR3 nucleotides read TGTGCCAGCAGTGTGACGGCCGGGGAGCTGTTTTTT. Protein product: CASSVTAGELFF.

V usage is TRBV5-1 and J usage is TRBJ1-1; TRBD1 might be the D (5 bases). The CDR3 covers 16 residues. The germline gives CDR1 SGHRS, CDR2 YFSETQ. The V end lost 4 bases, the J end lost 1 base, and 17 bases lay between the germline ends. CDR3 amino acids: CASSLGARVSNTEAFF. For the CDR3, the DNA is TGCGCCAGCAGCCTTGGTGCCAGGGTGTCGAACACTGAAGCTTTCTTT.

This clonotype was seen ten or more times. DNA for the CDR3: TGCAGTGCTAGATCCGTGATTGGGACGGAAAAACTGTTTTTT. Translating it yields CSARSVIGTEKLFF. The chain combines TRBV20-1 with TRBJ1-4, with a possible D match to TRBD1 (5 bases). Germline V CDR1 and CDR2: DFQATT, SNEGSKA (reference sequence). This CDR3 contains 14 residues. Trimming stripped 2 bases from V and 8 bases from J, with 15 bases between.

The chain couples TRBV30 to TRBJ2-1; D possibly corresponds to TRBD2 (6 bases). The germline gives CDR1 GTSNPN, CDR2 SVGIG (reference sequence). V shed 4 bases and J shed 0 bases, with 13 bases lying between them. This CDR3 comprises 15 residues. The CDR3 DNA follows: TGTGCCTGGAATGCTCAAGCGGGCTCCTACAATGAGCAGTTCTTC. It codes for CAWNAQAGSYNEQFF.

This clonotype appeared a few times. At one of its ends the junction is not consistent with the germline gene, which may arise from a read error. The CDR3: CSARDRTGPLNLLF. CDR3 sequence (DNA): TGCAGTGCTAGAGACCGGACAGGGCCCCTTAACTTACTCTTC. The V gene is TRBV20-1, the J gene TRBJ1-2; 8 bases map to TRBD1. Germline CDR1 reads DFQATT; CDR2 reads SNEGSKA (reference sequence). This CDR3 region has 14 residues.

This clonotype was seen ten or more times. The chain joins TRBV7-9 to TRBJ2-3, with D perhaps TRBD2 (6 bases). Germline assignment: CDR1 SEHNR and CDR2 FQNEAQ (reference sequence). V was cut by 5 bases and J by 5 bases, with 17 bases left in between. The CDR3 extends over 15 amino acids. CDR3 in amino acids: CASSPRRMGGDTQYF. The CDR3 bases are TGTGCCAGCAGCCCCCGTCGGATGGGAGGAGATACGCAGTATTTT.

The chain has TRBV5-1 and TRBJ2-3, with 8 bases lining up with TRBD2. CDR1 is SGHRS and CDR2 is YFSETQ in the germline V gene. Germline trimming cut 4 bases from V and 4 bases from J; bases unmatched to any gene: 2. This CDR3 has 13 residues. CDR3 amino acids: CASSGLASDTQYF. CDR3 sequence (DNA): TGCGCCAGCAGCGGACTAGCCTCAGATACGCAGTATTTT. The whole variable domain, remainder taken from reference TRBV5-1 and TRBJ2-3, is KAGVTQTPRYLIKTRGQQVTLSCSPISGHRSVSWYQQTPGQGLQFLFEYFSETQRNKGNFPGRFSGRQFSNSRSEMNVSTLELGDSALYLCASSGLASDTQYFGPGTRLTVL.

The chain is built from TRBV11-2 and TRBJ2-2; possible D gene TRBD1, 6 bases. Trimming stripped 6 bases from V and 5 bases from J, with 16 bases between. The germline V gene encodes CDR1 SGHAT and CDR2 FQNNGV. The CDR3 is 15 residues long. The chain's CDR3 is CASSLRDTQTGELFF. The CDR3 nucleotides are TGTGCCAGCAGTCTCCGGGACACCCAGACCGGGGAGCTGTTTTTT.

At least ten counts were recorded for this clonotype. The chain couples TRBV12-3 or TRBV12-4 to TRBJ2-4; 7 nucleotides line up with TRBD1. The CDR3 runs to 13 residues. V lost 4 bases and J lost 9; bases outside the gene matches: 6. CDR3 region: CASSWTGRSIQYF. For the CDR3, the DNA is TGTGCCAGCAGTTGGACAGGTCGGAGCATTCAGTACTTC.

The J gene is TRBJ2-7, the V gene TRBV12-3 or TRBV12-4; the D gene is possibly TRBD2 (6 bases). The germline V and J ends were trimmed by 1 base and 6 bases, with 13 bases remaining between them. The CDR3 is made up of 14 amino acids. CDR3 nucleotides: TGTGCCAGCAGTTTAGGGCCGGGGGTGAGCGAGCAGTACTTC. Residues: CASSLGPGVSEQYF.

The chain uses TRBV7-9 and TRBJ2-1, with 8 positions matching TRBD2. J lost 4 bases, V lost 3 bases, and 2 bases had no gene match. This CDR3 is built from 14 residues. Germline CDR1 is SEHNR and CDR2 is FQNEAQ (reference sequence). The CDR3 spells CASSFIAGYNEQFF. The CDR3 bases are TGTGCCAGCAGCTTTATAGCGGGGTACAATGAGCAGTTCTTC.

This clonotype was detected a few times. The V call is TRBV5-1, the J call TRBJ2-7; 7 bases match TRBD1. CDR1 and CDR2 (germline): SGHRS, YFSETQ. The ends lost 2 bases at V and 3 bases at J; junction bases unmatched: 8. The CDR3 extends over 15 amino acids. The chain's CDR3 is CASSFVKQGYYEQYF. As DNA, the CDR3 is TGCGCCAGCAGCTTTGTGAAACAGGGGTACTACGAGCAGTACTTC.

This chain joins TRBV2 and TRBJ2-1; D might be TRBD2 (5 bases). The CDR3 contains 12 residues. Trimming cost V 4 bases and J 9 bases, with 10 bases left between them. Germline CDR1 and CDR2: SNHLY and FYNNEI. The CDR3 DNA reads as TGTGCCAGCAGTGGCGCGGGTAGTGAGCAGTTCTTC. Translation: CASSGAGSEQFF.

The rearrangement uses TRBV20-1 and TRBJ1-2, with TRBD1 identical over 8 bases. Germline trimming cut 2 bases from V and 2 bases from J; bases unmatched to any gene: 4. Germline loops: CDR1 DFQATT, CDR2 SNEGSKA (reference sequence). The CDR3 runs 14 residues. CDR3 nucleotides: TGCAGTGCTAGAAACGGACAGGGCAACTATGGCTACACCTTC. Its protein is CSARNGQGNYGYTF.

DNA of the CDR3: TGTGCCAGCAGCTTAGCGACAGGGCGGAACACCGGGGAGCTGTTTTTT. Protein product: CASSLATGRNTGELFF. The chain couples TRBV11-3 to TRBJ2-2; 7 bases agree with TRBD1. The germline CDR1 and CDR2 sequences are SGHNT and YENEEA. After removal of 1 base from V and 1 base from J, the junction contained 3 bases not matched to a gene. The CDR3 has 16 residues.